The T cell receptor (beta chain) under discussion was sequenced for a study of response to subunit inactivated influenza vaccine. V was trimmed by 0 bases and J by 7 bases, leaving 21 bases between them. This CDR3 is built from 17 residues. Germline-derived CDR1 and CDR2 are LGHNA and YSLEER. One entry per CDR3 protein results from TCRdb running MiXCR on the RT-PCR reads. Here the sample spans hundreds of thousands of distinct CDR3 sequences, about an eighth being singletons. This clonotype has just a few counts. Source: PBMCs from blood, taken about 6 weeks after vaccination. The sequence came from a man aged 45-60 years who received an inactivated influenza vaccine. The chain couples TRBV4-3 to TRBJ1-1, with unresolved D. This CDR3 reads CASSQETVRVNIREAFF. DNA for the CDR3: TGCGCCAGCAGCCAAGAAACTGTTCGGGTAAACATCCGTGAAGCTTTCTTT.